This T cell receptor (beta chain) was documented in a study of cytomegalovirus exposure and HLA in healthy donors. The study's findings and limits: V- and J-gene trimming in TCR beta was tied to a missense DCLRE1C variant by an analysis performed later. The later analysis indicated that the majority of CMV-associated TCR beta chains appeared HLA-restricted.

Use of 60 Vbeta and 13 Jbeta primers characterized the PCR. TCRdb's copy holds only in-frame clones and misses some; the assay was immunoSEQ multiplex PCR. This table holds approximately 220,000 clones, 76% found once. A note on this clone: Its antigen remains unknown.

Per germline, CDR1 SNHLY and CDR2 FYNNEI. The CDR3 runs 14 residues. The V and J ends lost 6 bases and 0 bases, in that order; junction bases with no gene match: 3. Sequencing input: PBMCs. The chain employs TRBV2 and TRBJ2-7, with 9 bases identical to TRBD1. The sequence was collected from a man aged 18 to 29 in good health and CMV-seronegative. CDR3 DNA: TGTGCCAGCAGGAAGGGACAGGGCTCCTACGAGCAGTACTTC. Translation: CASRKGQGSYEQYF.